These T cell receptor beta chains were read from a single sample in a study of regulatory T cells in long-lasting Graves disease. TCRdb called the multiplex PCR reads again in MiXCR, with one record for every CDR3 protein. Of hundreds of thousands of distinct CDR3 sequences in the sample, 15% to 20% were seen once. The same data also contributed to another study, on T cells in Graves' hyperthyroidism and ophthalmopathy.

The starting material was peripheral blood mononuclear cells (PBMCs), obtained at new diagnosis, from a patient treated with antithyroid drugs. All receptors come from a young woman with Graves disease. Both conserved end residues are part of each CDR3. D genes are given only for firm matches. Clone size is stated in some rows and not others, as once, few, many or a class when expanded.

clone_size	v_call	j_call	d_call	cdr3_nt	cdr3_aa
NA	TRBV11-2	TRBJ2-3	NA	TGTGCCAGCATCCATCGGGACCGCACAGATACGCAGTATTTT	CASIHRDRTDTQYF
few	TRBV9	TRBJ1-3	NA	TGTGCCAGCGAGACGGGGGCTGGAGGAAACACCATATATTTT	CASETGAGGNTIYF
few	TRBV7-2	TRBJ2-2	TRBD2	TGTGCCAGCACCCTGGTACTCCTAGCGGGGACCTGGGCGAACACCGGGGAGCTGTTTTTT	CASTLVLLAGTWANTGELFF
many	TRBV7-2	TRBJ2-3	NA	TGTGCCAGCAGCTTACTTCCGGTGGTTACTAGCACAGATACGCAGTATTTT	CASSLLPVVTSTDTQYF
many	TRBV2	TRBJ1-2	TRBD1	TGTGCCAGCAGTGAGACAGGGGCGAACTATGGCTACACCTTC	CASSETGANYGYTF
NA	TRBV30	TRBJ2-7	NA	TGTGCCTGGAGTTCCCGGGCCCCCTTCGGCTACGAGCAGTACTTC	CAWSSRAPFGYEQYF
many	TRBV28	TRBJ2-1	NA	TGTGCCAGCAGTTTTGGTGGGGTGGGTAATGAGCAGTTCTTC	CASSFGGVGNEQFF
NA	TRBV28	TRBJ1-3	TRBD1	TGTGCCAGCAGCCCAGGGGGCGCGGTAAACACCATATATTTT	CASSPGGAVNTIYF
NA	TRBV19	TRBJ1-1	TRBD1	TGTGCCAGTAGTAGACGTGGACAGGGAGGCACTGAAGCTTTCTTT	CASSRRGQGGTEAFF
few	TRBV6-1	TRBJ2-7	NA	TGTGCCAGCAGTGCCTACGGAGGGCAGGGGTACGAGCAGTACTTC	CASSAYGGQGYEQYF
NA	TRBV15	TRBJ2-7	NA	TGTGCCACCAGCAGAGAGGGAATGGGGGAGCAGTACTTC	CATSREGMGEQYF
NA	TRBV9	TRBJ1-4	TRBD1	TGTGCCAGCAGCGTAGAGACAGGGGTTAATGAAAAACTGTTTTTT	CASSVETGVNEKLFF
NA	TRBV12-3/TRBV12-4	TRBJ2-7	NA	TGTGCCAGCAGTTTTGGAGGGGCCTACGTGCAGTACTTC	CASSFGGAYVQYF
many	TRBV15	TRBJ1-1	TRBD1	TGTGCCACCCGCCGTAGGACAGGGTATAGTCTCTTT	CATRRRTGYSLF
NA	TRBV3-1	TRBJ1-1	TRBD1	TGTGCCAATAGCCCGGGACAGGGTCTCAAAGCTTTCTTT	CANSPGQGLKAFF
NA	TRBV7-8	TRBJ2-3	NA	TGTGCCAGCAGCTTATTGGGGGACCTACAAACCACAGATACGCAGTATTTT	CASSLLGDLQTTDTQYF